Each of the 21 T cell receptor beta chains below was sequenced from the same sample in a study of CD8+CD57+ T cells in acquired aplastic anemia. Genomic DNA acted as the template from which TCR beta VDJ combination and CDR3 sequence profiling were carried out. TCRdb called the reads again in MiXCR, with one record for every CDR3 protein. The top ten clones hold 4% of a sample with a few hundred thousand distinct CDR3 sequences, 60% to 80% of them seen once. Sequenced: sorted CD4+, CD8+, or CD8+CD57+ T cells (not recorded which) from PBMCs. These receptors originate from a human donor in good health, serving as a control.

This clonotype has only one observation. The rearrangement joins TRBV12-3 or TRBV12-4 to TRBJ2-3; D not resolved. This CDR3 has 13 residues. Deletions cut 5 bases from V and 2 bases from J, with 8 bases between. For the CDR3, the DNA is TGTGCCAGCAGTGTCAGGTTCACAGATACGCAGTATTTT. Its protein is CASSVRFTDTQYF.

Remarks on this clonotype: The junction does not match germline at one end; this may be a read error. The chain is built from TRBV7-8 and TRBJ1-2; D is undetermined. The CDR3 runs to 16 residues. CDR1 is SGHVS, CDR2 FQNEAQ, per germline. The CDR3 sequence: CASSQNRHGVNFGYTF. DNA of the CDR3: TGTGCCAGCAGCCAGAACAGACATGGTGTAAACTTTGGCTACACCTTC.

The rearrangement joins TRBV10-1 to TRBJ2-3; the match to TRBD1 covers 7 bases. The CDR3 consists of 14 residues. In germline, CDR1 is WNHNN, CDR2 SYGVQD (reference sequence). Trimming took 5 bases from V and 7 from J; bases not matched to a gene: 9. The chain's CDR3 is CASSSPGGTNTQYF. The DNA of the CDR3 is TGCGCCAGCAGTTCTCCAGGGGGTACCAATACGCAGTATTTT.

This clonotype was seen only a few times. The CDR3 spells CSAKQGVDGYTF. Written as DNA, the CDR3 is TGCAGTGCCAAACAGGGGGTGGATGGCTACACCTTC. The chain couples TRBV20-1 to TRBJ1-2, with 8 bases that match TRBD1. CDR3 length: 12 amino acids. V lost 6 bases to trimming and J lost 6 bases; unmatched junction nucleotides: 6. Germline V gene sequence: CDR1 DFQATT, CDR2 SNEGSKA (reference sequence).

A word on this clonotype: One end of the junction is discordant with germline, which a read error may explain. This chain joins TRBV19 and TRBJ1-2, with D possibly TRBD1 on 5 matching bases. The V gene's germline CDR1 is LNHDA and CDR2 SQIVND (reference sequence). CDR3 length: 12 residues. CDR3: CAGSVLQGGYTF. The CDR3 DNA reads TGTGCCGGTAGTGTCCTGCAGGGTGGCTACACCTTC.

Ten or more counts support this clonotype. This CDR3 is CASSLAGGGTGELFF. The CDR3 nucleotides are TGTGCCAGCAGCTTAGCAGGGGGCGGCACCGGGGAGCTGTTTTTT. V is TRBV7-7 and J is TRBJ2-2; 7 nucleotides match TRBD1. V trimming: 0 bases; J trimming: 4 bases; junction bases outside the gene matches: 2. CDR3 length: 15 residues. Germline CDR1 SSHAT, CDR2 FNYEAQ (reference sequence).

Details on this clonotype: This may be a read error: a much more frequent sequence differs by one nucleotide. J is TRBJ1-1 and V is TRBV10-2, with D perhaps TRBD1 (5 bases). The CDR3 consists of 15 residues. From germline, CDR1 is WSHSY and CDR2 SAAADI. The CDR3 DNA follows: TGTGCCAGCGGTTACGCCGGGACGGCGAACACTGAAGCTTTCTTT. This codes for CASGYAGTANTEAFF.

This clonotype was detected many times. V usage is TRBV19 and J usage is TRBJ2-3, with D hard to call. V shed 4 bases and J shed 4 bases, with 12 bases lying between them. Germline-derived CDR1 and CDR2 are LNHDA and SQIVND (reference sequence). The CDR3 has 14 residues. For the CDR3, the DNA is TGTGCCAGTAGTAGGGCGGCCGTGGCAGATACGCAGTATTTT. Translation: CASSRAAVADTQYF. Looking up the rest from reference TRBV19 and TRBJ2-3 gives the full variable domain: DGGITQSPKYLFRKEGQNVTLSCEQNLNHDAMYWYRQDPGQGLRLIYYSQIVNDFQKGDIAEGYSVSREKKESFPLTVTSAQKNPTAFYLCASSRAAVADTQYFGPGTRLTVL.

The chain employs TRBV7-3 and TRBJ1-2; no clear D. The germline gives CDR1 SGHTA, CDR2 FQGTGA. The CDR3 is 15 residues long. Trimming left V 5 bases short and J 6 bases short, with 19 bases between. The CDR3 region has the DNA TGTGCCAGCAGCGGTGGCGCAGGAGCCTCCCATGGCTACACCTTC. This translates into CASSGGAGASHGYTF. Drawing the rest from reference TRBV7-3 and TRBJ1-2, the complete variable domain is GAGVSQTPSNKVTEKGKYVELRCDPISGHTALYWYRQSLGQGPEFLIYFQGTGAADDSGLPNDRFFAVRPEGSVSTLKIQRTERGDSAVYLCASSGGAGASHGYTFGSGTRLTVV.

The chain links TRBV7-7 to TRBJ1-6; D remains ambiguous. V was clipped by 5 bases and J by 8 bases, with 16 bases between them. This CDR3 is built from 15 residues. Germline values: CDR1 SSHAT, CDR2 FNYEAQ (reference sequence). CDR3: CASSQNGYSYSPLHF. The CDR3 DNA follows: TGTGCCAGCAGCCAGAACGGGTACTCCTATTCACCCCTCCACTTT.

This clonotype came up many times. The chain links TRBV3-1 to TRBJ1-1; D is perhaps TRBD1 (5 bases). The CDR3 has 13 residues. The germline V and J ends were trimmed by 1 base and 10 bases, with 13 bases remaining between them. CDR1 is LGHDT and CDR2 is YNNKEL in the germline V gene (reference sequence). DNA of the CDR3: TGTGCCAGCAGCCAAGGTGAGCCCGGGGGAGCTTTCTTT. Residues: CASSQGEPGGAFF.

Turning to this clonotype: An end of the junction differs from the germline gene, which may be a read error. The chain joins TRBV7-9 to TRBJ2-7; either TRBD1 or TRBD2 may supply D (5 bases each). The CDR3 extends over 14 amino acids. Germline values: CDR1 SEHNR, CDR2 FQNEAQ (reference sequence). CDR3 in DNA: TGTGCCAGCAGCTTAGTAGGGCCGTACTCGGGGCACTGCTTC. It codes for CASSLVGPYSGHCF. The full variable domain, in which reference TRBV7-9 and TRBJ2-7 provide the parts outside the CDR3, is DTGVSQNPRHKITKRGQNVTFRCDPISEHNRLYWYRQTLGQGPEFLTYFQNEAQLEKSRLLSDRFSAERPKGSFSTLEIQRTEQGDSAMYLCASSLVGPYSGHCFGPGTRLTVT.

The chain employs TRBV6-6 and TRBJ1-3; D call uncertain. The germline V gene encodes CDR1 MNHNY and CDR2 SVGAGI (reference sequence). This CDR3 spans 18 amino acids. With 6 bases removed from V and 0 bases from J, the gap between germline ends came to 21 bases. The CDR3 reads CASRRGRSEMSSGNTIYF. The DNA for the CDR3 is TGTGCCAGCAGACGAGGACGGTCGGAAATGAGCTCTGGAAACACCATATATTTT.

The chain is built from TRBV5-1 and TRBJ2-7; possible D gene TRBD1, 5 bases. CDR3 length equals 15 residues. V lost 4 bases and J lost 6, with 20 bases in between. From germline, CDR1 is SGHRS and CDR2 YFSETQ. In DNA form, the CDR3 reads TGCGCCAGCAGCGGCCCTGGTAACACTGGGGCCGAGCAGTACTTC. As protein: CASSGPGNTGAEQYF. The variable domain in full, with the rest retrieved from reference TRBV5-1 and TRBJ2-7, is KAGVTQTPRYLIKTRGQQVTLSCSPISGHRSVSWYQQTPGQGLQFLFEYFSETQRNKGNFPGRFSGRQFSNSRSEMNVSTLELGDSALYLCASSGPGNTGAEQYFGPGTRLTVT.

CDR3 nucleotides: TGTGCCAGCAGTCGGCAAGTCAACTCGTCCGAGCAGTACTTC. It codes for CASSRQVNSSEQYF. The chain has TRBV2 and TRBJ2-7; the D is unclear. Trimming removed 5 bases from V and 6 bases from J, with 17 bases in between. The germline V gene encodes CDR1 SNHLY and CDR2 FYNNEI. The CDR3 totals 14 residues.

As concerns this clonotype: One junction end does not reproduce the germline sequence, and a read error may be involved. V usage is TRBV7-2 and J usage is TRBJ1-6; D possibly corresponds to TRBD1 (5 bases). CDR3 size: 14 residues. CDR1 and CDR2 (germline): SGHTA, FQGNSA. DNA of the CDR3: TGTGCCAGCAGCTTATCCAGCGGGGGGTCCTACGAGCAGTTT. It specifies CASSLSSGGSYEQF. Complete variable domain (other parts from reference TRBV7-2 and TRBJ1-6): GAGVSQSPSNKVTEKGKDVELRCDPISGHTALYWYRQSLGQGLEFLIYFQGNSAPDKSGLPSDRFSAERTGGSVSTLTIQRTQQEDSAVYLCASSLSSGGSYEQFGNGTRLTVT.

This chain joins TRBV7-4 and TRBJ2-3; D is possibly TRBD2 (5 bases). The CDR3 sequence is 14 residues long. Germline V gene data show CDR1 as SGHVT and CDR2 as SQSDAQ. Trimming took 6 bases from V and 4 from J, leaving 14 bases between them. CDR3 in amino acids: CASREAGLADTQYF. The CDR3 DNA follows: TGTGCCAGCAGGGAAGCCGGACTGGCAGATACGCAGTATTTT.

CDR3 residues: CSASKANQPQHF. The CDR3 region has the DNA TGCAGTGCTAGCAAGGCAAATCAGCCCCAGCATTTT. The chain has TRBV20-1 and TRBJ1-5; D not certain. With 3 bases removed from V and 4 bases from J, the gap between germline ends came to 7 bases. CDR1 is DFQATT and CDR2 is SNEGSKA in the germline V gene (reference sequence). This CDR3 region has 12 residues.

At least ten counts were recorded for this clonotype. The rearrangement uses TRBV20-1 and TRBJ2-7; D unresolved. This CDR3 is 13 amino acids long. V shed 1 base and J shed 9 bases, with 16 bases lying between them. CDR1 and CDR2 from the germline V gene are DFQATT and SNEGSKA (reference sequence). The CDR3 reads CSARAMSDAWQYF. CDR3 nucleotide sequence: TGCAGTGCTAGAGCGATGTCGGATGCCTGGCAGTACTTC.

This clonotype appeared many times. This sequence joins TRBV6-1 and TRBJ1-5; D is unresolved. V was pared by 3 bases and J by 5 bases, with 14 bases between. The CDR3 runs to 15 residues. Germline CDR1 is MNHNS and CDR2 is SASEGT. In nucleotides, the CDR3 is TGTGCCAGCAGTGATCAAGGGTTCGGGCATCAGCCCCAGCATTTT. Its protein is CASSDQGFGHQPQHF.

The chain is built from TRBV11-3 and TRBJ1-5; D is uncertain. Germline values: CDR1 SGHNT, CDR2 YENEEA. The germline V and J ends were trimmed by 5 bases and 3 bases, with 14 bases remaining between them. This CDR3 is 15 amino acids long. The DNA of the CDR3 is TGTGCCAGCAGCCTGGGAGAGGGTATCAATCAGCCCCAGCATTTT. This codes for CASSLGEGINQPQHF.